This TCR beta chain was retrieved from a study of cytomegalovirus exposure and HLA in healthy donors. Germline V lookup: CDR1 SEHNR, CDR2 FQNEAQ (reference sequence). Losses at the gene ends were 6 bases for V and 16 bases for J; bases not matched to a gene: 14. The CDR3 runs 13 residues. Not recorded for this donor was the CMV serostatus. The PCR made use of 60 Vbeta and 13 Jbeta primers. The method was immunoSEQ multiplex PCR; TCRdb's version includes in-frame clones alone and lacks a portion of them. The data hold 250,000 or so clones, with around 85% observed a single time. Input material: PBMCs. The chain carries TRBV7-9 and TRBJ2-1; 8 bases are shared with TRBD1. This sequence originates from a human donor in good health. This CDR3 is CASSPGSAGGVFF. For the CDR3, the DNA is TGTGCCAGCAGTCCAGGGTCGGCAGGGGGCGTCTTCTTC.